This paragraph covers one TCR beta chain sequence. These data come from a study of blood T cell repertoires in COVID-19. As for the study in general: Nucleic acid was either cDNA or gDNA, and it came from T cells, B-cell-depleted T cells, or PBMCs.

Methods used by the authors: By means of reference gene primer amplification, nucleated cell counts were estimated. TCRdb's table, derived via immunoSEQ multiplex PCR, lists solely in-frame clones and lacks some. That table supplies the V and J calls and clone size; D and trimming were determined from the DNA. The data contain around 250,000 clones, 70% to 90% of them singletons. Material for sequencing was peripheral blood. This sequence was found in a man between 18 and 35 years old with active or convalescent COVID-19.

CDR3 loop: CSVSYQGYEQYF. As DNA, the CDR3 is TGCAGCGTTTCCTACCAGGGGTACGAGCAGTACTTC. The chain is built from TRBV29-1 and TRBJ2-7; tentative D call: TRBD1 (6 bases). The germline V and J ends were trimmed by 5 bases and 4 bases, with 12 bases remaining between them. CDR1 and CDR2 (germline): SQVTM, ANQGSEA. The CDR3 spans 12 residues.